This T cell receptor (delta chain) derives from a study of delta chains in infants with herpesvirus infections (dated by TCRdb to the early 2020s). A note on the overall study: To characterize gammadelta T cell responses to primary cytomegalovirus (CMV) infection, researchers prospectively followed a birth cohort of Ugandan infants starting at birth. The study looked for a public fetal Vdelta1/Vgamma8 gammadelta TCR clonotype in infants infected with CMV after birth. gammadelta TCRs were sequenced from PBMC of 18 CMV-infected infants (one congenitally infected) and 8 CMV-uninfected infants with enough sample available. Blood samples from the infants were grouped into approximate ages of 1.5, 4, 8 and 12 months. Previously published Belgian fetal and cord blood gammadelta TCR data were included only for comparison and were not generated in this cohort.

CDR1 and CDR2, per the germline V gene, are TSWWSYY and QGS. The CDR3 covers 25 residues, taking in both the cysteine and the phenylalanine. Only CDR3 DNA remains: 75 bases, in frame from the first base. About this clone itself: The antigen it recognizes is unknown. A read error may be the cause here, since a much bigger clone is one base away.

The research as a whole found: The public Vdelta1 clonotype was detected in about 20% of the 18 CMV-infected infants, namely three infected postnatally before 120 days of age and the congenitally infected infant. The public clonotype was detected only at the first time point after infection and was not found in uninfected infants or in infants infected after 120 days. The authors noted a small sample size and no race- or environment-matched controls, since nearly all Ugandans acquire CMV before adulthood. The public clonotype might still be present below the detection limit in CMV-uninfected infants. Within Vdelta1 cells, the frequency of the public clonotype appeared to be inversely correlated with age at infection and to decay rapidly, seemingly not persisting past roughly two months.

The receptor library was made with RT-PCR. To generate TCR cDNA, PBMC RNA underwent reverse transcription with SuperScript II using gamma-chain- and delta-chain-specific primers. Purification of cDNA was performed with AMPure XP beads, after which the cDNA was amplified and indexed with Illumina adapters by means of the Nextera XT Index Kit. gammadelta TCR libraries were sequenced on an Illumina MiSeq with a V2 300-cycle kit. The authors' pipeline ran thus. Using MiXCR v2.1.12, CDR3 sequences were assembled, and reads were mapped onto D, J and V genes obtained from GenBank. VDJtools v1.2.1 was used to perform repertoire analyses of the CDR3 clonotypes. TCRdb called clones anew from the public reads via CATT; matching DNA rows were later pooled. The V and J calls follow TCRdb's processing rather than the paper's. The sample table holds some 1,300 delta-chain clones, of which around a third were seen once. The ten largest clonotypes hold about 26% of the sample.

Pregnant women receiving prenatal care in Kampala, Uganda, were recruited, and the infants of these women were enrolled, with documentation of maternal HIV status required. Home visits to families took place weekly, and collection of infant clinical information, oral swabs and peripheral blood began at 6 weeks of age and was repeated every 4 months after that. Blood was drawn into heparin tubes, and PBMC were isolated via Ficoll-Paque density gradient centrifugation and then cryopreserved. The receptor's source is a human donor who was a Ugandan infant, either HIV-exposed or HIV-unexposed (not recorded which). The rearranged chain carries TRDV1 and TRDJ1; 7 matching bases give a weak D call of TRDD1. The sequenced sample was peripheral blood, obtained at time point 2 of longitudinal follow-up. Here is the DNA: TGTGCTCTTGGGGAACTAGTACTAGTATGGTCCCGGAGGGGATTGAGCGGGGAAATAGCCGATAATCTCATCTTT. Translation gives CALGELVLVWSRRGLSGEIADNLIF.